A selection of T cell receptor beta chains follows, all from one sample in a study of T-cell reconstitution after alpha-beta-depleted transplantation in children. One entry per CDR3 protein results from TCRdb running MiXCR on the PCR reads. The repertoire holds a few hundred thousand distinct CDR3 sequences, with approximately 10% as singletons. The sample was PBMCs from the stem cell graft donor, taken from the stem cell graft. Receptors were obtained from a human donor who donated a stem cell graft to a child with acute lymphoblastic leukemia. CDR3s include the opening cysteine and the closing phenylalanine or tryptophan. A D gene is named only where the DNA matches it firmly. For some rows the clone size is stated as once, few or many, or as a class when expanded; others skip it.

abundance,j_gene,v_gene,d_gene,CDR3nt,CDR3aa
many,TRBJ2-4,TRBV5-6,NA,TGTGCCAGCAGCCAAATCAGCGAAAGGGCCAAAAACATTCAGTACTTC,CASSQISERAKNIQYF
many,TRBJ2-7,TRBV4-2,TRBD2,TGTGCCAGCAGCCAAGCTTCCCTAGCGGGAGACTACGAGCAGTACTTC,CASSQASLAGDYEQYF
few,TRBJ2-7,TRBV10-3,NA,TGTGCCATCACTCCGGACGCTTCCTACGAGCAGTACTTC,CAITPDASYEQYF
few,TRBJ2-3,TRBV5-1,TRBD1,TGCGCCAGCAGCTTAACGACAGGGGGCGAGGTAGATACGCAGTATTTT,CASSLTTGGEVDTQYF
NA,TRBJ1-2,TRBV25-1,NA,TGTGCCAGCAGTGAATTCGGCAGGGACTATGGCTACACCTTC,CASSEFGRDYGYTF
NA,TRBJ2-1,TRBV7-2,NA,TGTGCCAGCAGCTTTACCGTCCCCGGGCAGTTCTTC,CASSFTVPGQFF
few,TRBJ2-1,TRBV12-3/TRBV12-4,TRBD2,TGTGCCAGCAGTGTGACTAGCGGGAGAGAACAGTTCTTC,CASSVTSGREQFF
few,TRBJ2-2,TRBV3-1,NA,TGTGCCAGCAGCCAAGTCACATGGTACACCGGGGAGCTGTTTTTT,CASSQVTWYTGELFF
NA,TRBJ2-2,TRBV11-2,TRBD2,TGTGCCAGCACCGGGACTAGCGGGACGGGTCCGAACACCGGGGAGCTGTTTTTT,CASTGTSGTGPNTGELFF
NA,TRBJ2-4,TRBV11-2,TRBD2,TGTGCCAGCAGCGCCGGGACTAGCGGAGCAGCCAAAAACATTCAGTACTTC,CASSAGTSGAAKNIQYF
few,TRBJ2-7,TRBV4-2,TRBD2,TGTGCCAGCAGCCAAGATTGGACTAGTTCCTCCTACGAGCAGTACTTC,CASSQDWTSSSYEQYF
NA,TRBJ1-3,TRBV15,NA,TGTGCCACCAGCAGAGCTTCCAGGCCGCTCTCTGGAAACACCATATATTTT,CATSRASRPLSGNTIYF
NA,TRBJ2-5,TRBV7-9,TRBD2,TGTGCCAGCAGTACTTTGGCGGGAGAAGAGACCCAGTACTTC,CASSTLAGEETQYF
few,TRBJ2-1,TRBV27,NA,TGTGCCAGCAGTACCAGGATGGGGGAGCAGTTCTTC,CASSTRMGEQFF
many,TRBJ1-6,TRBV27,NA,TGTGCCAGCAGTTTATCGGTGGGGTCGGGGTCACCCCTCCACTTT,CASSLSVGSGSPLHF
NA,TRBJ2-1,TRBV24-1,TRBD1,TGTGCCACCAGTCCGGGACAGGGGGCGCTTGAGCAGTTCTTC,CATSPGQGALEQFF
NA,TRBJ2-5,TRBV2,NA,TGTGCCAGCAGTGACTCAGAAGAGACCCAGTACTTC,CASSDSEETQYF
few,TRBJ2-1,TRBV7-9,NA,TGTGCCAGCAGCCCTGCGGGGAATGCCTACAATGAGCAGTTCTTC,CASSPAGNAYNEQFF
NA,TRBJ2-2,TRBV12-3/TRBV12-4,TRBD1,TGTGCCAGCATCTTTACCACCGCCGGGACAGCGAACACCGGGGAGCTGTTTTTT,CASIFTTAGTANTGELFF
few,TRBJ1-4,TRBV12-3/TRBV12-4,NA,TGTGCCAGCCAGTTGAATGGGGAAAAACTGTTTTTT,CASQLNGEKLFF
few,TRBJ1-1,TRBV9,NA,TGTGCCAGCAGCGCCGCAGACAGGAGCAACACTGAAGCTTTCTTT,CASSAADRSNTEAFF
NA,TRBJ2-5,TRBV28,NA,TGTGCCAGCAGTTTATGGCAGGGCCAAGAGACCCAGTACTTC,CASSLWQGQETQYF
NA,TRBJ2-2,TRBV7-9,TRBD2,TGTGCCAGCAGTCCAAGCGGGAGCCCCGGGGAGCTGTTTTTT,CASSPSGSPGELFF
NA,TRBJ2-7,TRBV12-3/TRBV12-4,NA,TGTGCCAGCAGCGCCGGGACCACCCTGTACGAGCAGTACTTC,CASSAGTTLYEQYF
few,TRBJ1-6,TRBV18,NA,TGTGCCAGCTCACCATTCGGACTGGGGTCACCCCTCCACTTT,CASSPFGLGSPLHF